This T cell receptor beta chain was identified during a study of CD8 T cells in ankylosing spondylitis. Study-wide results and limits: Reportedly, matched ankylosing spondylitis synovial fluid was significantly enriched for disease-linked clones. CD8+ disease-linked clones were present at relatively low frequencies in blood. Earlier work had already found some motif variants in reactive arthritis synovial fluid and blood. A TCR beta motif made of several highly homologous variants seemed typical of ankylosing spondylitis blood.

This clonotype was recorded many times. Antigen specificity is unknown. Generation of TCR beta libraries employed quantitative 5'-RACE incorporating molecular barcodes. TCRdb reanalysed the 5' RACE reads using MiXCR and keeps one entry per CDR3 protein. The table shows fewer than 650,000 distinct CDR3 sequences, with 12% occurring only once. This receptor was identified in a male donor with ankylosing spondylitis. The sequencing sample was made of blood, either unsorted or a sorted T cell fraction (not recorded which).

CDR3 amino acids: CASSLERELFF. DNA of the CDR3: TGTGCCAGCAGTTTAGAAAGGGAGCTGTTTTTT. This chain uses TRBV12-3 or TRBV12-4 with TRBJ2-2; D is uncertain. This CDR3 comprises 11 residues. V was pared by 1 base and J by 9 bases, with 3 bases between.